Following are 11 T cell receptor beta chains from one sample sequenced in a study of blood T cell repertoires in COVID-19. Using immunoSEQ multiplex PCR, the repertoire was profiled, and TCRdb retains in-frame clones only, with some absent. Among 35,000 to 45,000 clones listed, approximately 70% were seen once. Sequenced material: peripheral blood. The receptors shown here come from a man of 80 years or more with acute or convalescent COVID-19.

This clone has a handful of counts. This rearrangement joins TRBV6-1 to TRBJ2-7; 7 bases agree with TRBD2. The V gene end was trimmed by 3 bases and the J gene end by 6 bases; junction bases not matched to a gene: 2. Germline CDR1 MNHNS, CDR2 SASEGT. The length of the CDR3 is 12 residues. This chain's CDR3 is CASSEGRVEQYF. In nucleotides, the CDR3 is TGTGCCAGCAGTGAGGGGAGGGTCGAGCAGTACTTC.

The V and J genes are TRBV3-1 (or the pseudogene TRBV3-2) and TRBJ1-1; D unresolved. The germline gives CDR1 LGHDT, CDR2 YNNKEL (reference sequence). The CDR3 has 12 amino acids. V gave up 4 bases and J gave up 4 bases, with 7 bases separating them. The CDR3 nucleotides are TGTGCCAGCAGCCCCCGGGGCACTGAAGCTTTCTTT. Translated, it gives CASSPRGTEAFF.

This clone was seen a handful of times. The chain joins TRBV18 to TRBJ1-1; 8 bases fit TRBD1. CDR3 length equals 15 residues. V shed 5 bases and J 1 base; nucleotides not matched to a gene: 6. From germline, CDR1 is KGHSH and CDR2 LQKENI. CDR3 sequence reads: CASSSDRVQNTEAFF. The CDR3, as DNA: TGTGCCAGCTCATCGGACAGGGTCCAGAACACTGAAGCTTTCTTT.

V and J are TRBV10-3 and TRBJ1-1; D not resolved. The CDR3 length is 15 residues. Germline V CDR1 and CDR2: ENHRY, SYGVKD. V was shortened by 3 bases and J by 0 bases, with 11 bases between the two germline ends. The CDR3 loop reads CAISESQDLNTEAFF. CDR3 sequence (DNA): TGTGCCATCAGTGAAAGTCAGGATTTGAACACTGAAGCTTTCTTT.

The genes are TRBV7-2 and TRBJ2-3; 12 nucleotides agree with TRBD2. Germline CDR1 is SGHTA and CDR2 is FQGNSA. The CDR3 length is 18 residues. The junction had 9 bases not matched to a gene; V was cut back by 5 bases and J by 0 bases. Here the CDR3 reads CASSQLLAGGTSTDTQYF. In DNA, the CDR3 is TGTGCCAGCAGCCAACTACTAGCGGGAGGTACTAGCACAGATACGCAGTATTTT.

This chain uses TRBV18 with TRBJ1-1, with TRBD1 identical over 9 bases. The CDR3 consists of 16 residues. CDR1 and CDR2 (germline): KGHSH, LQKENI. After removal of 4 bases from V and 0 bases from J, the junction contained 6 bases not matched to a gene. CDR3 in amino acids: CASSQGTGIMNTEAFF. The CDR3, as DNA: TGTGCCAGCTCACAGGGGACAGGGATCATGAACACTGAAGCTTTCTTT.

The chain recombines TRBV6-4 with TRBJ2-1; weak D call: TRBD2 (6 bases). Trimming left V 4 bases short and J 0 bases short, with 16 bases between. The length of the CDR3 is 17 residues. Germline-derived CDR1 and CDR2 are MRHNA and SNTAGT. Here the CDR3 reads CASSVSGTQSSYNEQFF. DNA for the CDR3: TGTGCCAGCAGTGTCTCCGGGACTCAGAGCTCCTACAATGAGCAGTTCTTC.

This rearrangement joins TRBV18 to TRBJ2-5; D is perhaps TRBD2 (6 bases). Germline CDR1 KGHSH, CDR2 LQKENI. Trimming removed 5 bases at V and 9 bases at J, with 13 bases between. The CDR3 covers 12 residues. In DNA form, the CDR3 reads TGTGCCAGCTCAACGGGAGACAGTGCCCAGTACTTC. Amino acid sequence: CASSTGDSAQYF. The full variable domain, rest sourced from reference TRBV18 and TRBJ2-5, is NAGVMQNPRHLVRRRGQEARLRCSPMKGHSHVYWYRQLPEEGLKFMVYLQKENIIDESGMPKERFSAEFPKEGPSILRIQQVVRGDSAAYFCASSTGDSAQYFGPGTRLLVL.

The chain carries TRBV28 and TRBJ1-6; possibly TRBD1 for D (6 bases). This CDR3 spans 15 amino acids. The V end lost 5 bases, the J end lost 7 bases, and 15 bases lay between the germline ends. CDR1 MDHEN and CDR2 SYDVKM come from the germline V gene. CDR3: CASSAAGQGNSPLHF. The CDR3 DNA reads TGTGCCAGCAGTGCCGCCGGGCAGGGGAATTCACCCCTCCACTTT. Filled out from reference TRBV28 and TRBJ1-6, the complete variable domain reads DVKVTQSSRYLVKRTGEKVFLECVQDMDHENMFWYRQDPGLGLRLIYFSYDVKMKEKGDIPEGYSVSREKKERFSLILESASTNQTSMYLCASSAAGQGNSPLHFGNGTRLTVT.

The CDR3 region has the DNA TGTGCCAGCAGCCGCGGACTAGCGGGAGGTCAAGAGACCCAGTACTTC. Its translation: CASSRGLAGGQETQYF. The V call is TRBV14, the J call TRBJ2-5; the match to TRBD2 covers 14 bases. The CDR3 runs 16 residues. The trim removed 4 bases at V and 2 bases at J, leaving 3 bases unmatched. Germline CDR1 is SGHDN and CDR2 is FVKESK.

V and J are TRBV11-3 and TRBJ2-3; 7 bases map to TRBD2. The CDR3 totals 11 residues. V shed 6 bases, J shed 11 bases, and the junction held 5 bases outside the gene matches. Germline assignment: CDR1 SGHNT and CDR2 YENEEA. This CDR3 reads CASSDGRRQYF. CDR3 nucleotide sequence: TGTGCCAGCAGTGACGGGAGGAGGCAGTATTTT.